This T cell receptor beta chain stems from a study of monozygotic twins with inflammatory bowel disease. From the 5' RACE reads, TCRdb lists one entry per CDR3 protein and no DNA. This sample's clone table lists over 150,000 distinct CDR3 sequences. Germline CDR1 and CDR2: MDHEN and SYDVKM. The CDR3 spans 14 residues. The clonotype was recovered from a human donor with ulcerative colitis or Crohn's disease, or a healthy co-twin of an affected twin (not recorded which). Sequencing was carried out using blood. This sequence joins TRBV28 and TRBJ2-3; TCRdb selects TRBD1, and the lack of DNA leaves this call unchecked. CDR3 sequence: CASSQGLSTDTQYF. The full variable domain, its missing parts supplied by reference TRBV28 and TRBJ2-3, is DVKVTQSSRYLVKRTGEKVFLECVQDMDHENMFWYRQDPGLGLRLIYFSYDVKMKEKGDIPEGYSVSREKKERFSLILESASTNQTSMYLCASSQGLSTDTQYFGPGTRLTVL.